The rows below give T cell receptor beta chains drawn from one sample of a study of T cell repertoires in cytomegalovirus infection. TCRdb fed the reads into MiXCR, producing one record per CDR3 protein. The sample lists more than 150,000 distinct CDR3 sequences, roughly a fifth occurring once. Sequenced: PBMCs. The receptors come from a human donor in good health (CMV status not recorded). Some clones in this sample may be carry-over from other donors' samples. Both conserved end residues are part of each CDR3. The order of the fields is D gene, V gene, clone size, J gene, CDR3 protein, CDR3 DNA. D genes are given only for firm matches. Size values are once, few and many counts, or a class for expanded clones, and some rows have none.

-	TRBV27	-	TRBJ2-1	CASSSPAGTPSYNEQFF	TGTGCCAGCAGTTCCCCGGCGGGGACACCTTCCTACAATGAGCAGTTCTTC
-	TRBV12-3/TRBV12-4	-	TRBJ2-5	CASSLAGIQETQYF	TGTGCCAGCAGCCTCGCGGGGATCCAAGAGACCCAGTACTTC
TRBD2	TRBV10-3	-	TRBJ2-3	CAISESKGLAGVTDTQYF	TGTGCCATCAGTGAGTCGAAGGGACTAGCGGGGGTCACAGATACGCAGTATTTT
-	TRBV4-2	-	TRBJ2-1	CASSQTRGTGEQFF	TGTGCCAGCAGCCAAACTCGAGGGACGGGTGAGCAGTTCTTC
-	TRBV6-4	-	TRBJ2-2	CASSAGDTGELFF	TGTGCCAGCAGTGCTGGGGACACCGGGGAGCTGTTTTTT
TRBD1	TRBV29-1	-	TRBJ2-2	CSLRTGGGGELFF	TGCAGCTTAAGGACAGGGGGAGGCGGGGAGCTGTTTTTT
-	TRBV23-1	many	TRBJ2-3	CASPPGPPDTQYF	TGCGCCAGCCCTCCGGGGCCTCCAGATACGCAGTATTTT
-	TRBV18	-	TRBJ2-7	CASSTRTASSYEQYF	TGTGCCAGCTCAACTCGGACGGCTAGCTCCTACGAGCAGTACTTC
-	TRBV11-2	-	TRBJ1-2	CASSLDYRGGYTF	TGTGCCAGCAGCTTAGATTATAGGGGTGGCTACACCTTC
-	TRBV6-1	-	TRBJ2-3	CASSEGLDPWVTKYF	TGTGCCAGCAGTGAAGGACTAGACCCTTGGGTTACGAAGTATTTT
-	TRBV28	many	TRBJ1-1	CASSFARLSGRGAFF	TGTGCCAGCAGTTTCGCCAGACTCTCGGGCCGGGGAGCTTTCTTT
TRBD1	TRBV10-3	-	TRBJ1-1	CAISGTGLNTEAFF	TGTGCCATCTCCGGGACAGGCTTGAACACTGAAGCTTTCTTT
TRBD2	TRBV19	-	TRBJ2-1	CASSMLAGGMINEQFF	TGTGCCAGTAGTATGCTAGCGGGGGGTATGATAAATGAGCAGTTCTTC
-	TRBV12-3/TRBV12-4	many	TRBJ1-5	CASSLVGPNQPQHF	TGTGCCAGCAGTTTAGTAGGGCCCAATCAGCCCCAGCATTTT
TRBD2	TRBV5-1	-	TRBJ2-5	CASSKVPSGGPLQETQYF	TGCGCCAGCAGCAAGGTTCCTAGCGGGGGACCACTCCAAGAGACCCAGTACTTC
-	TRBV29-1	few	TRBJ2-7	CSVEDDTKYEQYF	TGCAGCGTTGAAGATGACACCAAGTACGAGCAGTACTTC
-	TRBV29-1	-	TRBJ1-1	CSALNTEAFF	TGCAGCGCTTTGAACACTGAAGCTTTCTTT
-	TRBV20-1	-	TRBJ2-1	CSAALRDYNEQFF	TGCAGTGCCGCCCTTCGGGACTACAATGAGCAGTTCTTC
-	TRBV28	few	TRBJ2-1	CASRNAGTGSYNEQFF	TGTGCCAGCAGAAACGCCGGGACTGGAAGCTACAATGAGCAGTTCTTC
-	TRBV19	-	TRBJ1-2	CASSIAGANYGYTF	TGTGCCAGTAGTATCGCGGGGGCTAACTATGGCTACACCTTC
-	TRBV5-4	few	TRBJ2-7	CASSLGGTSTYEQYF	TGTGCCAGCAGCTTAGGAGGGACGTCTACCTACGAGCAGTACTTC
-	TRBV5-5	few	TRBJ2-1	CASSIGQTYNEQFF	TGTGCCAGCAGCATCGGACAGACCTACAATGAGCAGTTCTTC